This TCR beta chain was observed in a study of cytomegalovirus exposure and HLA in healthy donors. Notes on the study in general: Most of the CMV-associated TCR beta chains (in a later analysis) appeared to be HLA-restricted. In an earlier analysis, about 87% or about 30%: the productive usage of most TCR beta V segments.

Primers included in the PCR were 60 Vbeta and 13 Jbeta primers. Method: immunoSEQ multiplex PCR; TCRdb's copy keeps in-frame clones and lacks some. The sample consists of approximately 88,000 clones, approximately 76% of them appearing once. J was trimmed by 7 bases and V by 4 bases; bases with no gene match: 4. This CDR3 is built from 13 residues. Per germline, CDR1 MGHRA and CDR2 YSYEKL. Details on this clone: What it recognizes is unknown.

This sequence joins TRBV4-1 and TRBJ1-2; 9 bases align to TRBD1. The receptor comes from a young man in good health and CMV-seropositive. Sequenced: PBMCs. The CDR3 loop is CASSLDRGSGYTF. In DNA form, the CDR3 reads TGCGCCAGCAGCCTTGACAGGGGGTCTGGCTACACCTTC.